The clone carrying this T cell receptor beta chain has a handful of counts. TCRdb analysed the 5' RACE reads with MiXCR anew, one entry per CDR3 protein. The data contain roughly 21,000 distinct CDR3 sequences, roughly 3% of them seen just once; the ten biggest clones take up 29%. Time point of the sample: sample taken at primary tumor resection. The sequenced material consisted of unsorted whole RNA from tumor, nontumor lung or frozen PBMC. The sample comes from a study of spatial heterogeneity in lung cancer. Trimming removed 10 bases at V and 0 bases at J, with 7 bases between. CDR1 and CDR2 from the germline V gene are MNHNY and SVGAGI (reference sequence). The CDR3 has 13 residues.

The sequence derives from a female donor with early-stage non-small cell lung cancer. Here the sequenced sample was PBMCs, taken at surgery. The V and J genes are TRBV6-6 and TRBJ2-6, with D hard to call. The CDR3 reads CATSFSGANVLTF. CDR3 in DNA: TGTGCCACCTCCTTCTCTGGGGCCAACGTCCTGACTTTC.